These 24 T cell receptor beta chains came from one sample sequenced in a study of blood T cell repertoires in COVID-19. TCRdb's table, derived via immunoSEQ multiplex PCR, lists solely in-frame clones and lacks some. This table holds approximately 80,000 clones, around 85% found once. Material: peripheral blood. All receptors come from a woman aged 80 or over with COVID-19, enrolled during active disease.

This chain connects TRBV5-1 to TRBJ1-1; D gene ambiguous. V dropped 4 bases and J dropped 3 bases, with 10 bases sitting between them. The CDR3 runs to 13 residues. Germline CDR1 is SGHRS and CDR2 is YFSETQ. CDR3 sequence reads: CASSGSGYTEAFF. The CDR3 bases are TGCGCCAGCAGCGGTTCGGGTTACACTGAAGCTTTCTTT.

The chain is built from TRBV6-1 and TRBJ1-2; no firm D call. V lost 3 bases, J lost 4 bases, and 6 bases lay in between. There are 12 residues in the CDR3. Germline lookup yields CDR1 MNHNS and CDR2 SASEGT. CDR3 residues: CASSEGFYGYTF. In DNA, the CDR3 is TGTGCCAGCAGTGAGGGCTTCTATGGCTACACCTTC.

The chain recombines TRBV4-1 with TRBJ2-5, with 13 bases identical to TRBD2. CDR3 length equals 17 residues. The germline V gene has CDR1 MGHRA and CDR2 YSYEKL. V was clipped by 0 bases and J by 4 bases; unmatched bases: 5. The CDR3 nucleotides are TGCGCCAGCAGCCAAGATTTCGGACTAGCGGGAGTAGAGACCCAGTACTTC. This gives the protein CASSQDFGLAGVETQYF.

Here the CDR3 DNA reads TGTGCCAGCAGCCCAGGGCGGAGCGGGGAGCTGTTTTTT. Protein product: CASSPGRSGELFF. The V and J genes are TRBV7-2 and TRBJ2-2; TRBD1 might be the D (5 bases). The CDR3 runs to 13 residues. Trimming took off 5 bases at V and 7 bases at J, with 11 bases between the two ends. In germline, CDR1 is SGHTA, CDR2 FQGNSA. The full variable domain, with the rest looked up from reference TRBV7-2 and TRBJ2-2, is GAGVSQSPSNKVTEKGKDVELRCDPISGHTALYWYRQSLGQGLEFLIYFQGNSAPDKSGLPSDRFSAERTGGSVSTLTIQRTQQEDSAVYLCASSPGRSGELFFGEGSRLTVL.

This chain's CDR3 is CASSPSGTSEETQYF. CDR3 nucleotide sequence: TGTGCCAGCAGTCCCTCCGGGACTAGCGAAGAGACCCAGTACTTC. V is TRBV6-4 and J is TRBJ2-5; 10 bases agree with TRBD2. Germline CDR1 is MRHNA and CDR2 is SNTAGT. J gave up 3 bases and V 5 bases, and 6 bases lay outside the gene matches. The CDR3 covers 15 residues.

Here the CDR3 reads CASSPSTGLTNEKLFF. Written as DNA, the CDR3 is TGTGCCAGCTCACCTTCGACAGGGCTCACTAATGAAAAACTGTTTTTT. The V and J genes are TRBV18 and TRBJ1-4, with 7 nucleotides matching TRBD1. The germline CDR1 and CDR2 sequences are KGHSH and LQKENI. V lost 3 bases and J lost 2; bases outside the gene matches: 6. The CDR3 runs to 16 residues. The variable domain in full, with the rest retrieved from reference TRBV18 and TRBJ1-4, is NAGVMQNPRHLVRRRGQEARLRCSPMKGHSHVYWYRQLPEEGLKFMVYLQKENIIDESGMPKERFSAEFPKEGPSILRIQQVVRGDSAAYFCASSPSTGLTNEKLFFGSGTQLSVL.

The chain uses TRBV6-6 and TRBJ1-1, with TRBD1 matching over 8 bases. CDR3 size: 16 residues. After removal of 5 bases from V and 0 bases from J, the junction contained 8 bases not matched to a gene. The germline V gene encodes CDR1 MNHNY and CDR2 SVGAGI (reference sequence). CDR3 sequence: CASSRRTGLLNTEAFF. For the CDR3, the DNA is TGTGCCAGCAGTCGCCGGACAGGGCTGTTGAACACTGAAGCTTTCTTT.

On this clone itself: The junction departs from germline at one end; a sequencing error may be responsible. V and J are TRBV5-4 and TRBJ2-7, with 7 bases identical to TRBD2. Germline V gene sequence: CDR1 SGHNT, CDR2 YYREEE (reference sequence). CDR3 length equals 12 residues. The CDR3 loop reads CASSLGNLADDF. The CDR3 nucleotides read TGTGCCAGCAGCTTAGGTAATCTAGCGGACGACTTC. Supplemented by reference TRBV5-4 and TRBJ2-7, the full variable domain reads ETGVTQSPTHLIKTRGQQVTLRCSSQSGHNTVSWYQQALGQGPQFIFQYYREEENGRGNFPPRFSGLQFPNYSSELNVNALELDDSALYLCASSLGNLADDFGPGTRLTVT.

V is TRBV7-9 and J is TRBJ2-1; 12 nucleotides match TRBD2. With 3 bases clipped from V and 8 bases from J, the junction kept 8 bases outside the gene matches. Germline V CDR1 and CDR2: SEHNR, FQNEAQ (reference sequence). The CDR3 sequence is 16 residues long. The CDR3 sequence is CASSLVLAGGLYEQFF. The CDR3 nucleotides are TGTGCCAGCAGCTTGGTTCTAGCGGGAGGGCTCTATGAGCAGTTCTTC. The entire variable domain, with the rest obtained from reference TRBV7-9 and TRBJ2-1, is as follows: DTGVSQNPRHKITKRGQNVTFRCDPISEHNRLYWYRQTLGQGPEFLTYFQNEAQLEKSRLLSDRFSAERPKGSFSTLEIQRTEQGDSAMYLCASSLVLAGGLYEQFFGPGTRLTVL.

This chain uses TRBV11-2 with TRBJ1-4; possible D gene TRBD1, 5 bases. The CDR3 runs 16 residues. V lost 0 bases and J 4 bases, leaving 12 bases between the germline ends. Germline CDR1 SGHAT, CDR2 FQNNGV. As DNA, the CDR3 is TGTGCCAGCAGCTTAGATCCCGGGGGAGTTAATGAAAAACTGTTTTTT. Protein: CASSLDPGGVNEKLFF. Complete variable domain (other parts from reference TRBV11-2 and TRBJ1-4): EAGVAQSPRYKIIEKRQSVAFWCNPISGHATLYWYQQILGQGPKLLIQFQNNGVVDDSQLPKDRFSAERLKGVDSTLKIQPAKLEDSAVYLCASSLDPGGVNEKLFFGSGTQLSVL.

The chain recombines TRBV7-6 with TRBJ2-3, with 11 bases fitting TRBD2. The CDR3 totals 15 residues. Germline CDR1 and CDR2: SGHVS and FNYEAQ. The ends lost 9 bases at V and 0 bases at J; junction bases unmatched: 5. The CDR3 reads CASTSGGTSTDTQYF. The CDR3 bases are TGTGCCAGTACTAGCGGGGGAACTAGCACAGATACGCAGTATTTT.

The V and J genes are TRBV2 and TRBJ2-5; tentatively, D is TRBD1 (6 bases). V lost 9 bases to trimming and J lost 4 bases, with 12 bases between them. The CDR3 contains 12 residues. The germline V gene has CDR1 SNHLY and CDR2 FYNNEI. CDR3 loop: CASRTEAETQYF. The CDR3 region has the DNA TGTGCCAGTAGGACAGAAGCAGAGACCCAGTACTTC. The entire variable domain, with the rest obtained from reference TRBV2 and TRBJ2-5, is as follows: EPEVTQTPSHQVTQMGQEVILRCVPISNHLYFYWYRQILGQKVEFLVSFYNNEISEKSEIFDDQFSVERPDGSNFTLKIRSTKLEDSAMYFCASRTEAETQYFGPGTRLLVL.

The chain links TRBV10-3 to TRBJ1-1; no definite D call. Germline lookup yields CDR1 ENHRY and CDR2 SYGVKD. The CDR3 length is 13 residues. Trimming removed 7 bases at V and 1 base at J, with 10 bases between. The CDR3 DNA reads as TGTGCCATCACTGGAGTGGGGAACACTGAAGCTTTCTTT. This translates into CAITGVGNTEAFF.

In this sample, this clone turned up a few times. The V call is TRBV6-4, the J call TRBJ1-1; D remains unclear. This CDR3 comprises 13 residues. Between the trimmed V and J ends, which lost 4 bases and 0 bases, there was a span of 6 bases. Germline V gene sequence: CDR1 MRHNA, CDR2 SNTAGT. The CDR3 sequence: CASSAEMNTEAFF. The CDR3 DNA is TGTGCCAGCAGTGCTGAGATGAACACTGAAGCTTTCTTT.

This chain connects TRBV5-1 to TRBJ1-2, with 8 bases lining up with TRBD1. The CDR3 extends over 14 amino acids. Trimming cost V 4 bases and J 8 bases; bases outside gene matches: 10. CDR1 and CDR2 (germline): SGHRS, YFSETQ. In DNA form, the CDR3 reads TGCGCCAGCAGCGATAGCGGACAGGGCGGGGGCTACACCTTC. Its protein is CASSDSGQGGGYTF.

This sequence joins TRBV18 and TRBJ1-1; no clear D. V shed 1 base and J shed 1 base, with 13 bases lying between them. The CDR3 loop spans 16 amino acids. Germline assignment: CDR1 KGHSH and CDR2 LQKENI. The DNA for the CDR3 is TGTGCCAGCTCACCACGAAGAGGATCTAAGAACACTGAAGCTTTCTTT. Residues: CASSPRRGSKNTEAFF.

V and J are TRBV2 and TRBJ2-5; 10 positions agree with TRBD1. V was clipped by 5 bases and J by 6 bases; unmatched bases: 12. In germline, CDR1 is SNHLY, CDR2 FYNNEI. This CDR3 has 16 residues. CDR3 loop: CASSLPGQGISKTQYF. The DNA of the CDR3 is TGTGCCAGCAGTCTACCGGGACAGGGGATTAGCAAGACCCAGTACTTC.

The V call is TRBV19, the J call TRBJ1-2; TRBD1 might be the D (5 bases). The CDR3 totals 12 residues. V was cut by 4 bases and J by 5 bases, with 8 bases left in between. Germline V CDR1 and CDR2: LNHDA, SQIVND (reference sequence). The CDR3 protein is CASSNRPYGYTF. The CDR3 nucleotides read TGTGCCAGTAGTAACAGGCCTTATGGCTACACCTTC. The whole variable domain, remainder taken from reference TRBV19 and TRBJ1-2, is DGGITQSPKYLFRKEGQNVTLSCEQNLNHDAMYWYRQDPGQGLRLIYYSQIVNDFQKGDIAEGYSVSREKKESFPLTVTSAQKNPTAFYLCASSNRPYGYTFGSGTRLTVV.

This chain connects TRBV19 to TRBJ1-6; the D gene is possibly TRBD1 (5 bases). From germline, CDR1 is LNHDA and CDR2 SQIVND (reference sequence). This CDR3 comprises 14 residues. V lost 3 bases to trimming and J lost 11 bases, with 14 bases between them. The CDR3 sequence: CASSIREGRAPLHF. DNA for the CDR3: TGTGCCAGTAGTATCAGAGAGGGGAGGGCACCCCTCCACTTT. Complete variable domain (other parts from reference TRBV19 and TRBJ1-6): DGGITQSPKYLFRKEGQNVTLSCEQNLNHDAMYWYRQDPGQGLRLIYYSQIVNDFQKGDIAEGYSVSREKKESFPLTVTSAQKNPTAFYLCASSIREGRAPLHFGNGTRLTVT.

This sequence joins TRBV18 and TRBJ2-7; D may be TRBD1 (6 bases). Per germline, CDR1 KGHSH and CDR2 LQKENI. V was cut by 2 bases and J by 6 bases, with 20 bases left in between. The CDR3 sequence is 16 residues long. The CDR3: CASSPAWWGLPSEQYF. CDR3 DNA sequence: TGTGCCAGCTCACCAGCTTGGTGGGGGCTGCCTAGCGAGCAGTACTTC.

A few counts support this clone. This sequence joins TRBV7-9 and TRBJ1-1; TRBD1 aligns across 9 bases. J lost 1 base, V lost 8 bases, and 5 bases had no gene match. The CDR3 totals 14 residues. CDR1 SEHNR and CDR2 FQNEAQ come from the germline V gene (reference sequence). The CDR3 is CASLRGQGNTEAFF. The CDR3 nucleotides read TGTGCCAGCTTACGGGGACAGGGGAACACTGAAGCTTTCTTT.

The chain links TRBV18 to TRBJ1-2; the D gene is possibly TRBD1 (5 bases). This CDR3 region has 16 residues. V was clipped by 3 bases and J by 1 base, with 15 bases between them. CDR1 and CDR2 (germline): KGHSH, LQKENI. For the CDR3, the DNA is TGTGCCAGCTCACCCGGGACGGGAGGTTTTAACTATGGCTACACCTTC. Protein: CASSPGTGGFNYGYTF.

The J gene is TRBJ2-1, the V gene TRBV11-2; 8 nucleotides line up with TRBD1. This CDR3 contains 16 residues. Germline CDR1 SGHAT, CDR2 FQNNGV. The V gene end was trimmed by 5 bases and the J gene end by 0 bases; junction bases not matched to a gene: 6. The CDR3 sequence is CASSRGQGSSYNEQFF. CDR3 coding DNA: TGTGCCAGCAGCCGAGGACAGGGTAGCTCCTACAATGAGCAGTTCTTC.

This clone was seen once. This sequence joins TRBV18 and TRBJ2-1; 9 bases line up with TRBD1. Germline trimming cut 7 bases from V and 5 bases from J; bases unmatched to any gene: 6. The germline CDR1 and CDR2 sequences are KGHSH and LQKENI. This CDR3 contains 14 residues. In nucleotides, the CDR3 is TGTGCCAGCTTCGGGACAGGGTTGAACAATGAGCAGTTCTTC. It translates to CASFGTGLNNEQFF.